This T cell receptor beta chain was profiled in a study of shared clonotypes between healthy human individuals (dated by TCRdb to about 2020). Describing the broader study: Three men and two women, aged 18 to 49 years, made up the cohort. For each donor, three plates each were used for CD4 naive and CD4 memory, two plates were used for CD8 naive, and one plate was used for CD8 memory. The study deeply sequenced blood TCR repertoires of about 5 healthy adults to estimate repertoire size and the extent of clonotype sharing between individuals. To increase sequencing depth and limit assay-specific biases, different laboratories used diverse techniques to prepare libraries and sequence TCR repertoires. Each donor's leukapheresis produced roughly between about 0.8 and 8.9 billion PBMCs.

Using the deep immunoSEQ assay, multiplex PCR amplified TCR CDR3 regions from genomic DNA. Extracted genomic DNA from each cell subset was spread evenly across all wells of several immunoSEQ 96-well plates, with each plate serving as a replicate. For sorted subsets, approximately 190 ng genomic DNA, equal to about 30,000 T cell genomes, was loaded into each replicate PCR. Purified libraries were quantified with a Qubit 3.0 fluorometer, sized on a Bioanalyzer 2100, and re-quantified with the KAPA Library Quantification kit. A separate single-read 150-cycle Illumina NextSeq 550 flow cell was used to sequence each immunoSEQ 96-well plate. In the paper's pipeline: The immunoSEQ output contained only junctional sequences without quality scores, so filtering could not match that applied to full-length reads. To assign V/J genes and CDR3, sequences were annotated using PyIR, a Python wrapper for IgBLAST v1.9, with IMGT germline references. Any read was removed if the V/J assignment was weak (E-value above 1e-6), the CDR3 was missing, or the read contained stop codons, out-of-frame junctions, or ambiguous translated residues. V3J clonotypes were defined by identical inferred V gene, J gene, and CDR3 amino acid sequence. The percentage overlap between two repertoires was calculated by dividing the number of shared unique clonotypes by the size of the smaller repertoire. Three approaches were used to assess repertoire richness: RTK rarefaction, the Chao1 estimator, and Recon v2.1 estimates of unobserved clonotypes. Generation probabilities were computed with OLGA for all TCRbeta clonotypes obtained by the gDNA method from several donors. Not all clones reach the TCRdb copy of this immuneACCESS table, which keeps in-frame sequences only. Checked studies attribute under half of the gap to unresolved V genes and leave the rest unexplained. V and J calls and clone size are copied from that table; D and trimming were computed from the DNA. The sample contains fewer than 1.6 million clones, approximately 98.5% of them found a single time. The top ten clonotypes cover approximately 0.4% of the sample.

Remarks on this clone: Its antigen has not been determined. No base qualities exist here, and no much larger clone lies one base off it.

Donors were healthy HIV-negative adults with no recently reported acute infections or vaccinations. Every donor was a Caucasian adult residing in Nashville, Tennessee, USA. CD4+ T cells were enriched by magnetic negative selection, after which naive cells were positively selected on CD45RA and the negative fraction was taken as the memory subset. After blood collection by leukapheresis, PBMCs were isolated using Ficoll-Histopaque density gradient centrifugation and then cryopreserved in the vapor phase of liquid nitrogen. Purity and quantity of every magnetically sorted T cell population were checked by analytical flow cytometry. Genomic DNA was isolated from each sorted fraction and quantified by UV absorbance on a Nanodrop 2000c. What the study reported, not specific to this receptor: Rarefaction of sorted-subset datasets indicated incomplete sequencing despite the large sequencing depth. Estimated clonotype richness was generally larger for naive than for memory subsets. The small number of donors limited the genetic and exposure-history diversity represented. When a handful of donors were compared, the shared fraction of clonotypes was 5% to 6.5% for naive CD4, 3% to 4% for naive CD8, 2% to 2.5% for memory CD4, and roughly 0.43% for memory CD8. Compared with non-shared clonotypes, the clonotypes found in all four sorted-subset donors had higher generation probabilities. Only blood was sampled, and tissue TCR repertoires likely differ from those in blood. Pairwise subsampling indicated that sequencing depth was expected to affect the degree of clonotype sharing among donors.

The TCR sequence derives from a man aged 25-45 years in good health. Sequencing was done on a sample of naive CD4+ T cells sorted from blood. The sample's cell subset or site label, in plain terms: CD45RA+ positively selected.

The CDR3 region has the sequence CASKGPAGQLYEQYF. The DNA sequence reads TGTGCCAGCAAGGGACCGGCGGGACAACTCTACGAGCAGTACTTC. This sequence uses TRBV28 and TRBJ2-7; the D match is possibly TRBD1 or TRBD2, with 6 bases aligned in each. The CDR3 contains 15 residues, cysteine and phenylalanine counted. Here the CDR3 DNA is all that survives: 45 bases in frame from base 1. V drops 7 bases and J drops 3 bases, leaving 19 bases in between. From the germline V gene, CDR1 is MDHEN and CDR2 is SYDVKM. Full variable domain (CDR3 extended with the reference TRBV28 and TRBJ2-7 proteins): DVKVTQSSRYLVKRTGEKVFLECVQDMDHENMFWYRQDPGLGLRLIYFSYDVKMKEKGDIPEGYSVSREKKERFSLILESASTNQTSMYLCASKGPAGQLYEQYFGPGTRLTVT.